This T cell receptor (beta chain) was recorded in a study of CD8+CD57+ T cells in acquired aplastic anemia. Patients selected for sequencing had displayed CD8+CD57+ cell expansion by flow cytometry. Ten or more counts support this clonotype. Genomic DNA, serving as template, underwent TCR beta VDJ and CDR3 profiling. MiXCR, applied by TCRdb to the reads, yields one record per CDR3 protein. This sample carries around 180,000 distinct CDR3 sequences, approximately 48% of them seen once, and the ten largest clones take approximately 13%. The CDR3 runs 16 residues. CDR1 is DFQATT, CDR2 SNEGSKA, per germline (reference sequence). With V trimmed by 4 bases and J by 0 bases, 9 bases remained unmatched.

Sample: sorted CD4+, CD8+, or CD8+CD57+ T cells (not recorded which) from PBMCs. V is TRBV20-1 and J is TRBJ1-3, with TRBD1 matching over 7 bases. The clonotype was recovered from a human donor with aplastic anemia. The CDR3 DNA follows: TGCAGTGCTACCCAGGGGGAGGCCTCCTCTGGAAACACCATATATTTT. It encodes CSATQGEASSGNTIYF.